This passage covers 15 T cell receptor beta chains from one sample sequenced in a study of blood T cells in healthy people across ages. Sample-barcoded 5' priming and a J-beta primer mix drove a second PCR of roughly 6 to 12 cycles. Each CDR3 protein is one row after TCRdb ran MiXCR on the 5' RACE reads. This table has 1,500,000 or so distinct CDR3 sequences, less than 45% appearing once. Sequenced material: blood. These receptors were obtained from a woman aged 18-35 years in good health.

The chain employs TRBV9 and TRBJ2-5, with TRBD2 matching over 7 bases. There are 16 residues in the CDR3. J gave up 4 bases and V 3 bases, and 12 bases lay outside the gene matches. Germline V CDR1 and CDR2: SGDLS, YYNGEE. CDR3 coding DNA: TGTGCCAGCAGCGCCGGGGGAGGGACGTGGGGAGAGACCCAGTACTTC. Translated, it gives CASSAGGGTWGETQYF.

About this clonotype: A read error may account for a junction end that differs from germline. This chain connects TRBV24-1 to TRBJ2-3, with TRBD2 identical over 10 bases. The CDR3 runs 15 residues. Germline CDR1 KGHDR, CDR2 SFDVKD. CDR3 loop: CVTSDPETSGDTQYF. In DNA, the CDR3 is TGTGTCACCAGTGACCCTGAGACTAGCGGGGATACGCAGTATTTT.

This chain links TRBV7-2 with TRBJ2-5; no firm D call. CDR1 and CDR2 from the germline V gene are SGHTA and FQGNSA. V was cut by 0 bases and J by 1 base, with 9 bases left in between. The CDR3 has 15 residues. The CDR3 DNA is TGTGCCAGCAGCTTAGCAGGGATAGGCCAAGAGACCCAGTACTTC. This sequence encodes CASSLAGIGQETQYF.

This clonotype appeared a single time. The chain joins TRBV5-1 to TRBJ1-4; a possible D gene is TRBD1 (6 bases). In germline, CDR1 is SGHRS, CDR2 YFSETQ. The V end lost 2 bases, the J end lost 2 bases, and 16 bases lay between the germline ends. There are 17 residues in the CDR3. The CDR3 loop is CASSLSGVLGTNEKLFF. In DNA, the CDR3 is TGCGCCAGCAGCTTATCAGGGGTCCTCGGGACTAATGAAAAACTGTTTTTT.

This sequence joins TRBV29-1 and TRBJ2-4, with TRBD2 as a possible D gene (7 bases). Gene TRBJ2-7 matches the end of the DNA better, so the J call may be wrong. The length of the CDR3 is 14 residues. Per germline, CDR1 SQVTM and CDR2 ANQGSEA. CDR3 region: CSVDGGLRQNEQYF. The CDR3 coding sequence is TGCAGCGTTGACGGGGGGCTCCGACAAAACGAGCAGTACTTC.

CDR3: CASSLQGAQKTQYF. The CDR3 DNA reads as TGTGCCAGCAGTTTACAGGGGGCGCAGAAGACCCAGTACTTC. This chain uses TRBV12-3 or TRBV12-4 with TRBJ2-5, with 8 bases lining up with TRBD1. The CDR3 runs 14 residues. Unmatched junction bases numbered 5, after V lost 2 bases and J lost 6 bases.

This clonotype was found once. This chain connects TRBV5-1 to TRBJ1-6; no clear D gene. Germline CDR1 SGHRS, CDR2 YFSETQ. The CDR3 runs to 15 residues. V was cut by 0 bases and J by 11 bases, with 15 bases left in between. For the CDR3, the DNA is TGCGCCAGCAGCTTGGACAGTGGATCGGAAACACCCCTCCACTTT. It codes for CASSLDSGSETPLHF.

This clonotype was recorded once. The rearrangement joins TRBV12-3 or TRBV12-4 to TRBJ2-1, with 13 nucleotides matching TRBD2. With V trimmed by 7 bases and J by 6 bases, 6 bases remained unmatched. The CDR3 extends over 15 amino acids. In nucleotides, the CDR3 is TGTGCCAGCACCCTACTAGCGGGAGGGTGCAATGAGCAGTTCTTC. Its translation: CASTLLAGGCNEQFF.

The CDR3 is CASSIGTGREAFF. The CDR3 bases are TGTGCCAGCAGCATCGGGACGGGAAGAGAAGCTTTCTTT. The rearrangement uses TRBV7-3 and TRBJ1-1; D might be TRBD1 (5 bases). Trimming shortened V by 5 bases and J by 8 bases, and 15 bases separated the two germline ends. Germline CDR1 reads SGHTA; CDR2 reads FQGTGA. The CDR3 spans 13 residues. The full variable domain, completed using reference TRBV7-3 and TRBJ1-1, is GAGVSQTPSNKVTEKGKYVELRCDPISGHTALYWYRQSLGQGPEFLIYFQGTGAADDSGLPNDRFFAVRPEGSVSTLKIQRTERGDSAVYLCASSIGTGREAFFGQGTRLTVV.

The V call is TRBV29-1, the J call TRBJ2-1; possibly TRBD1 or TRBD2 for D (5 bases each). Trimming pared 4 bases from V and 8 bases from J, leaving 15 bases between. Germline V gene sequence: CDR1 SQVTM, CDR2 ANQGSEA. The CDR3 contains 13 residues. The CDR3 DNA follows: TGCAGCGTTGCTAAGGGGACCGGGCATGAGCAGTTCTTC. This sequence encodes CSVAKGTGHEQFF.

Of note for this clonotype: Being one base from a much bigger clone, this may be a read error. The CDR3 spells CSVVVTYQETQYF. The CDR3 DNA sequence: TGCAGCGTTGTCGTCACATACCAAGAGACCCAGTACTTC. The chain couples TRBV29-1 to TRBJ2-5; no reliable D call. The CDR3 length is 13 residues. Germline V gene data show CDR1 as SQVTM and CDR2 as ANQGSEA. The V gene lost 4 bases and the J gene lost 0 bases, with 9 bases spanning the gap.

This CDR3 is CSARDPRGLAGDVDTQYF. The DNA of the CDR3 is TGCAGTGCTAGAGATCCCCGAGGACTAGCGGGAGACGTAGATACGCAGTATTTT. The chain joins TRBV20-1 to TRBJ2-3; 13 bases fit TRBD2. The germline V gene encodes CDR1 DFQATT and CDR2 SNEGSKA (reference sequence). The CDR3 runs to 18 residues. The V gene end was trimmed by 0 bases and the J gene end by 5 bases; junction bases not matched to a gene: 11.

The chain is built from TRBV6-2 or TRBV6-3 and TRBJ2-5, with D maybe TRBD1 (5 bases). Germline CDR1 and CDR2: MNHEY and SVGEGT. The CDR3 is made up of 15 amino acids. Deletions cut 6 bases from V and 11 bases from J, with 25 bases between. CDR3 sequence (DNA): TGTGCCAGCAGAATCCGACAGACCCTCGTCAATGAGCAGTACTTC. This codes for CASRIRQTLVNEQYF.

The chain employs TRBV14 and TRBJ2-3; TRBD2 matches 11 bases. The V gene's germline CDR1 is SGHDN and CDR2 FVKESK. The CDR3 consists of 18 residues. The ends lost 0 bases at V and 5 bases at J; junction bases unmatched: 10. The CDR3 loop is CASSQDGALAGVRDTQYF. The CDR3 nucleotides read TGTGCCAGCAGCCAAGATGGAGCACTAGCGGGAGTAAGAGATACGCAGTATTTT.

This clonotype has a handful of counts. The chain uses TRBV6-2 or TRBV6-3 and TRBJ2-3; TRBD2 matches at 11 bases. The CDR3 totals 15 residues. With 6 bases clipped from V and 4 bases from J, the junction kept 6 bases outside the gene matches. Germline lookup yields CDR1 MNHEY and CDR2 SVGEGT. CDR3 nucleotide sequence: TGTGCCAGCAGATTTAGCGGGGGGGCAGCAGATACGCAGTATTTT. Protein sequence: CASRFSGGAADTQYF.